This passage covers 27 T cell receptor beta chains from one sample sequenced in a study of CD8 T cells in Susac syndrome. Random hexamers served to reverse transcribe about 0.5 to 1 ug RNA. Using its own MiXCR run on the immunoSEQ multiplex PCR reads, TCRdb lists one record per CDR3 protein. The repertoire holds about 200,000 distinct CDR3 sequences, 90% to 95% seen once, with under 0.12% in the top ten. Sequencing was carried out using CD4+ T cells from PBMCs. These TCRs come from a human donor in good health.

The chain employs TRBV3-1 and TRBJ2-1; D may be TRBD2 (5 bases). V lost 6 bases and J lost 10, with 10 bases in between. CDR3 length: 11 residues. Per the germline V gene, CDR1 is LGHDT and CDR2 is YNNKEL (reference sequence). Written as DNA, the CDR3 is TGTGCCAGCAGGGGCTCGGGGGAGCAGTTCTTC. Translation gives CASRGSGEQFF.

CDR3 DNA: TGCAGTGCTAAGGCCGGGACAGGGGGCGGACTGGCGAATCAGCCCCAGCATTTT. Amino acid sequence: CSAKAGTGGGLANQPQHF. V and J are TRBV20-1 and TRBJ1-5; 12 nucleotides align to TRBD1. This CDR3 has 18 residues. Germline assignment: CDR1 DFQATT and CDR2 SNEGSKA (reference sequence). V trimming: 4 bases; J trimming: 4 bases; junction bases outside the gene matches: 14.

Comments on this clonotype: A junction end diverges from the germline sequence, so it may reflect a read error. The genes are TRBV29-1 and TRBJ1-2; D uncertain. Germline V gives CDR1 SQVTM, CDR2 ANQGSEA. The CDR3 is made up of 11 amino acids. The CDR3 sequence is CSATPSGQLSF. The CDR3 region has the DNA TGCAGCGCGACGCCTTCTGGGCAGCTGAGCTTC.

This clonotype was recorded once. V usage is TRBV4-2 and J usage is TRBJ2-4; 12 bases match TRBD2. CDR3 length equals 20 residues. Trimming at V came to 0 bases and at J to 0 bases, leaving 9 bases not matched to a gene. Germline V lookup: CDR1 LGHNA, CDR2 YNFKEQ. In DNA form, the CDR3 reads TGTGCCAGCAGCCAAGAGCTAGCGGGAGGGCCTATAGGAGCCAAAAACATTCAGTACTTC. Amino acids: CASSQELAGGPIGAKNIQYF.

The chain joins TRBV7-2 to TRBJ2-1; TRBD2 is a possible D gene (6 bases). Germline V gene sequence: CDR1 SGHTA, CDR2 FQGNSA. The CDR3 covers 14 residues. The V gene lost 4 bases and the J gene lost 14 bases, with 21 bases spanning the gap. The DNA of the CDR3 is TGTGCCAGCAGCTCTCGCGTTACCCCGGGAGTGGAGTTCTTC. This encodes CASSSRVTPGVEFF. Combining the CDR3 with reference TRBV7-2 and TRBJ2-1 gives the whole variable domain GAGVSQSPSNKVTEKGKDVELRCDPISGHTALYWYRQSLGQGLEFLIYFQGNSAPDKSGLPSDRFSAERTGGSVSTLTIQRTQQEDSAVYLCASSSRVTPGVEFFGPGTRLTVL.

This chain joins TRBV2 and TRBJ2-2; D possibly corresponds to TRBD2 (6 bases). The length of the CDR3 is 15 residues. V was cut by 4 bases and J by 0 bases, with 9 bases left in between. Germline V gene data show CDR1 as SNHLY and CDR2 as FYNNEI. The CDR3 is CASSALASNTGELFF. CDR3 bases: TGTGCCAGCAGTGCCCTAGCGTCGAACACCGGGGAGCTGTTTTTT.

V gene TRBV3-1 combines with J gene TRBJ2-3; D may be TRBD2 (6 bases). Trimming shortened V by 2 bases and J by 4 bases, and 13 bases separated the two germline ends. Germline V gene lookup returns CDR1 LGHDT and CDR2 YNNKEL (reference sequence). This CDR3 region has 15 residues. CDR3 sequence (DNA): TGTGCCAGCAGCCAAACCGGGAGTGCCCCAGATACGCAGTATTTT. Its protein product is CASSQTGSAPDTQYF.

The chain recombines TRBV4-2 with TRBJ2-3, with D possibly matching TRBD2 (6 bases). V lost 0 bases and J 2 bases, leaving 12 bases between the germline ends. The CDR3 loop spans 16 amino acids. CDR1 and CDR2 (germline): LGHNA, YNFKEQ. CDR3 amino acids: CASSQDGEAFTDTQYF. CDR3 nucleotides: TGTGCCAGCAGCCAAGATGGGGAGGCGTTCACAGATACGCAGTATTTT.

This chain connects TRBV18 to TRBJ1-1; no clear D gene. The V and J ends lost 3 bases and 3 bases respectively, with 8 bases between them. The CDR3 totals 13 residues. Per the germline V gene, CDR1 is KGHSH and CDR2 is LQKENI. CDR3 residues: CASSPGTDTEAFF. CDR3 nucleotide sequence: TGTGCCAGCTCACCCGGCACGGACACTGAAGCTTTCTTT.

The V and J genes are TRBV12-3 or TRBV12-4 and TRBJ1-2, with D maybe TRBD1 (5 bases). The V and J ends lost 4 bases and 4 bases respectively, with 13 bases between them. The CDR3 is 14 amino acids. CDR3: CASSSIQVVYGYTF. The CDR3 DNA follows: TGTGCCAGCAGTTCAATACAGGTTGTCTATGGCTACACCTTC.

The chain is built from TRBV5-1 and TRBJ2-7; D may be TRBD1 (6 bases). The CDR3 is 14 amino acids. Trimming removed 6 bases from V and 7 bases from J, with 20 bases in between. Germline values: CDR1 SGHRS, CDR2 YFSETQ. CDR3 region: CASTKEGRGWEQYF. In DNA form, the CDR3 reads TGCGCCAGCACCAAAGAGGGCAGGGGTTGGGAGCAGTACTTC.

The chain is built from TRBV5-1 and TRBJ2-7; TRBD2 aligns across 13 bases. The CDR3 length is 15 residues. The V and J ends lost 0 bases and 6 bases, in that order; junction bases with no gene match: 3. The V gene's germline CDR1 is SGHRS and CDR2 YFSETQ. CDR3 loop: CASSLGTSGSPEQYV. CDR3 DNA: TGCGCCAGCAGCTTGGGGACTAGCGGGAGTCCCGAGCAGTACGTC.

There are a few counts of this clonotype. This CDR3 is CASSLDNYGYTF. The CDR3 region has the DNA TGTGCCAGCTCACTCGATAACTATGGCTACACCTTC. V is TRBV5-4 and J is TRBJ1-2; D not certain. Trimming removed 7 bases at V and 1 base at J, with 8 bases between. The germline CDR1 and CDR2 sequences are SGHNT and YYREEE (reference sequence). There are 12 residues in the CDR3.

The chain joins TRBV7-6 to TRBJ2-7; D is possibly TRBD2 (6 bases). Per the germline V gene, CDR1 is SGHVS and CDR2 is FNYEAQ. The CDR3 totals 16 residues. V was pared by 6 bases and J by 0 bases, with 18 bases between. The CDR3 here is CASRLEPGANSYEQYF. The DNA for the CDR3 is TGTGCCAGCAGGCTAGAACCGGGAGCTAACTCCTACGAGCAGTACTTC.

In this sample, this clonotype turned up a few times. This chain connects TRBV4-3 to TRBJ1-5; a weak D match, TRBD1 (6 bases). Germline V gives CDR1 LGHNA, CDR2 YSLEER. The CDR3 is 14 residues long. V was pared by 3 bases and J by 5 bases, with 11 bases between. The CDR3 DNA follows: TGCGCCAGCAGCCAGGGGGCGACGGATCAGCCCCAGCATTTT. Translated: CASSQGATDQPQHF.

This chain links TRBV20-1 with TRBJ2-7; D remains ambiguous. V shed 0 bases and J shed 4 bases, with 10 bases lying between them. Germline CDR1 and CDR2: DFQATT and SNEGSKA (reference sequence). There are 13 residues in the CDR3. CDR3 protein: CSARDVRLYEQYF. The CDR3 coding sequence is TGCAGTGCTAGAGATGTGAGGTTGTACGAGCAGTACTTC.

V usage is TRBV7-9 and J usage is TRBJ1-6; 8 bases agree with TRBD1. Germline V gene sequence: CDR1 SEHNR, CDR2 FQNEAQ (reference sequence). CDR3 length equals 14 residues. Trimming at V came to 5 bases and at J to 9 bases, leaving 6 bases not matched to a gene. The CDR3 DNA follows: TGTGCCAGCAGCGAGGACAGGGAATCTTCACCCCTCCACTTT. Protein sequence: CASSEDRESSPLHF.

The V and J genes are TRBV19 and TRBJ2-2, with TRBD2 identical over 9 bases. Germline V gene data show CDR1 as LNHDA and CDR2 as SQIVND (reference sequence). V dropped 10 bases and J dropped 5; count of bases not matched to a gene: 11. This CDR3 has 15 amino acids. Here the CDR3 reads CATDSRAGGTGELFF. CDR3 coding DNA: TGTGCCACCGACTCCCGGGCGGGGGGGACCGGGGAGCTGTTTTTT.

The V call is TRBV6-1, the J call TRBJ1-1, with 9 bases that match TRBD1. J gave up 2 bases and V 7 bases, and 8 bases lay outside the gene matches. CDR3 length: 15 amino acids. The V gene's germline CDR1 is MNHNS and CDR2 SASEGT. The CDR3 nucleotides are TGTGCCAGCAATGGACAGGGGATGGCTAACACTGAAGCTTTCTTT. Translating gives CASNGQGMANTEAFF.

This sequence joins TRBV30 and TRBJ2-5; D call uncertain. CDR1 and CDR2 from the germline V gene are GTSNPN and SVGIG (reference sequence). V was cut by 0 bases and J by 10 bases, with 9 bases left in between. This CDR3 is built from 11 residues. In nucleotides, the CDR3 is TGTGCCTGGAGTGTACTGAAAGGCCAGTACTTC. It encodes CAWSVLKGQYF.

The chain is built from TRBV20-1 and TRBJ1-1, with a weak D call TRBD1 (5 bases). This CDR3 is built from 16 residues. V was pared by 5 bases and J by 3 bases, with 22 bases between. Germline V gene lookup returns CDR1 DFQATT and CDR2 SNEGSKA (reference sequence). The CDR3 region is CSAQTIPGPGHTEAFF. For the CDR3, the DNA is TGCAGTGCTCAGACGATTCCGGGACCCGGGCACACTGAAGCTTTCTTT.

V and J are TRBV29-1 and TRBJ1-1; D gene unclear. The V end lost 4 bases, the J end lost 4 bases, and 13 bases lay between the germline ends. The V gene's germline CDR1 is SQVTM and CDR2 ANQGSEA. The CDR3 contains 13 residues. The CDR3 is CSVAAGVGTEAFF. The CDR3, as DNA: TGCAGCGTTGCGGCTGGAGTTGGCACTGAAGCTTTCTTT. The entire variable domain, with the rest obtained from reference TRBV29-1 and TRBJ1-1, is as follows: SAVISQKPSRDICQRGTSLTIQCQVDSQVTMMFWYRQQPGQSLTLIATANQGSEATYESGFVIDKFPISRPNLTFSTLTVSNMSPEDSSIYLCSVAAGVGTEAFFGQGTRLTVV.

The chain links TRBV2 to TRBJ2-5; D gene ambiguous. This CDR3 is 13 amino acids long. Trimming removed 3 bases from V and 0 bases from J, with 5 bases in between. CDR1 and CDR2 (germline): SNHLY, FYNNEI. The CDR3 region is CASSEAYQETQYF. The CDR3 nucleotides are TGTGCCAGCAGTGAGGCGTACCAAGAGACCCAGTACTTC.

V and J are TRBV3-1 and TRBJ1-1, with D possibly matching TRBD1 (5 bases). This CDR3 has 15 residues. CDR1 is LGHDT, CDR2 YNNKEL, per germline (reference sequence). Trimming cost V 1 base and J 10 bases, with 19 bases left between them. CDR3 amino acids: CASSQVRSGGLGAFF. CDR3 in DNA: TGTGCCAGCAGCCAAGTCAGGTCGGGGGGACTGGGAGCTTTCTTT.

The chain joins TRBV5-1 to TRBJ2-1; D gene ambiguous. The CDR3 consists of 14 residues. Between the trimmed V and J ends, which lost 0 bases and 8 bases, there was a span of 12 bases. CDR1 is SGHRS and CDR2 is YFSETQ in the germline V gene. The CDR3 loop is CASSLEVMGYEQFF. CDR3 in DNA: TGCGCCAGCAGCTTGGAGGTGATGGGGTATGAGCAGTTCTTC.

The chain joins TRBV30 to TRBJ2-5, with D maybe TRBD1 (7 bases). V was trimmed by 4 bases and J by 5 bases, leaving 14 bases between them. This CDR3 spans 13 amino acids. Germline V gene lookup returns CDR1 GTSNPN and CDR2 SVGIG (reference sequence). Here the CDR3 DNA reads TGTGCCTGGAATCAGGGGGGCGGTGAGACCCAGTACTTC. Amino acids: CAWNQGGGETQYF.

This chain connects TRBV29-1 to TRBJ1-1; TRBD1 matches 9 bases. CDR3 length: 13 amino acids. Germline V gene sequence: CDR1 SQVTM, CDR2 ANQGSEA. The ends lost 2 bases at V and 4 bases at J; junction bases unmatched: 2. The CDR3 sequence is CSVERQGGTEAFF. The CDR3 coding sequence is TGCAGCGTTGAACGACAGGGGGGCACTGAAGCTTTCTTT.